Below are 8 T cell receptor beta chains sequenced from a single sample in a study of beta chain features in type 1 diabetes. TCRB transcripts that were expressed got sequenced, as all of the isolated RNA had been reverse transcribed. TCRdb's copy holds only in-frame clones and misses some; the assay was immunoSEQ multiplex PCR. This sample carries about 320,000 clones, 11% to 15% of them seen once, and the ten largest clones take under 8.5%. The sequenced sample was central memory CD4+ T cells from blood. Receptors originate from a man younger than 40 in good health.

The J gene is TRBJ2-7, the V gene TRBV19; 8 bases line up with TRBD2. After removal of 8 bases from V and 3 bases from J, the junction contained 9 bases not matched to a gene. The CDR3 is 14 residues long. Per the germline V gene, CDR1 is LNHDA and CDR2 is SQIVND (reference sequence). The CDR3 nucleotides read TGTGCCAGTGGAGACCGGGGGGGCCTCTACGAGCAGTACTTC. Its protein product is CASGDRGGLYEQYF.

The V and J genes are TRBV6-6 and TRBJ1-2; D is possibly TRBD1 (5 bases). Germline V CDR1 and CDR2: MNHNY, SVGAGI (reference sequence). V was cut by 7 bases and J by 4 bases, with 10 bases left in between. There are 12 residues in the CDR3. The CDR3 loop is CASNGGGYGYTF. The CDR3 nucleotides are TGTGCCAGCAACGGGGGAGGCTATGGCTACACCTTC.

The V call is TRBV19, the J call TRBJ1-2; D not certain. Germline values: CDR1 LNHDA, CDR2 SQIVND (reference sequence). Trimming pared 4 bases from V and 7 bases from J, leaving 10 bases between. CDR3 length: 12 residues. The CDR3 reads CASSRLEAGYTF. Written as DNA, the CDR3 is TGTGCCAGTAGTAGGTTGGAGGCTGGCTACACCTTC.

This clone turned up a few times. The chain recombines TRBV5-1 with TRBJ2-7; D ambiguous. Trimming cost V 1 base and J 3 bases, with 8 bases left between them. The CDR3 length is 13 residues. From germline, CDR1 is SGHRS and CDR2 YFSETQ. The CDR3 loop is CASSLLGNYEQYF. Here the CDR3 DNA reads TGCGCCAGCAGCTTGTTGGGGAACTACGAGCAGTACTTC.

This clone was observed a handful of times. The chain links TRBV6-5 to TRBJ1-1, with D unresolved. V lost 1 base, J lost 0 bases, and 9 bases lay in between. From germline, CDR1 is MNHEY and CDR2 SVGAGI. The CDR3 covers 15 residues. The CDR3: CASSYLRTLNTEAFF. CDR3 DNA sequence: TGTGCCAGCAGTTACTTGCGCACCTTGAACACTGAAGCTTTCTTT.

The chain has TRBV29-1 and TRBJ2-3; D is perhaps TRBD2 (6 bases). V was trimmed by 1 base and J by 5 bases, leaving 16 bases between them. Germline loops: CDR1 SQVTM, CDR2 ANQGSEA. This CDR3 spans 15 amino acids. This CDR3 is CSVEGLSGQVDTQYF. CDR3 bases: TGCAGCGTTGAAGGGCTTAGCGGCCAAGTAGATACGCAGTATTTT.

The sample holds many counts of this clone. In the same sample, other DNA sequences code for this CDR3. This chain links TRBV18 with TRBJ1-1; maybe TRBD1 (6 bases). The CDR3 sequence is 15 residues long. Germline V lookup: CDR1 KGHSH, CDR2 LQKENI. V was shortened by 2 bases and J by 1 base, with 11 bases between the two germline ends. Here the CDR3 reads CASSPGRGQNTEAFF. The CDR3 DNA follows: TGTGCCAGCTCACCAGGCCGGGGACAGAACACTGAAGCTTTCTTT.

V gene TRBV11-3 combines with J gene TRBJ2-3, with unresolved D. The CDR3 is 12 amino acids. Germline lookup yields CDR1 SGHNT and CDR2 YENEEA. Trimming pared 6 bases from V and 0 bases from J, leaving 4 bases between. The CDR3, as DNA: TGTGCCAGCAGGGACAGCACAGATACGCAGTATTTT. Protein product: CASRDSTDTQYF. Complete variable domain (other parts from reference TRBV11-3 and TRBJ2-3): EAGVVQSPRYKIIEKKQPVAFWCNPISGHNTLYWYLQNLGQGPELLIRYENEEAVDDSQLPKDRFSAERLKGVDSTLKIQPAELGDSAVYLCASRDSTDTQYFGPGTRLTVL.